The T cell receptor beta chain under discussion was sequenced for a study of blood T cell repertoires in COVID-19. Study-wide context: The United States, Italy and Spain supplied acute and convalescent COVID-19 samples. The analysed material was cDNA or gDNA that came from T cells, B-cell-depleted T cells, or PBMCs.

V was pared by 3 bases and J by 6 bases, with 21 bases between. The CDR3 runs 17 residues. Germline CDR1 is SGHDN and CDR2 is FVKESK. Original data processing: The assay estimated nucleated cells by amplifying reference gene primers. Some clones are missing from TCRdb's copy, which holds only in-frame ones; the method was immunoSEQ multiplex PCR. The V and J calls and clone size are taken from that table; D and trimming were inferred from the DNA. Of 54,000 or so clones listed, about 84% were seen once; the top ten hold just under 25%. The rearrangement uses TRBV14 and TRBJ2-1, with D possibly being TRBD1 (6 bases). The TCR originated in a woman of 80 years or more with acute or convalescent COVID-19. Material for sequencing was peripheral blood. Written as DNA, the CDR3 is TGTGCCAGCAGCCAGAGGGTTACAGGGCTTAGTGGCAATGAGCAGTTCTTC. It translates to CASSQRVTGLSGNEQFF.